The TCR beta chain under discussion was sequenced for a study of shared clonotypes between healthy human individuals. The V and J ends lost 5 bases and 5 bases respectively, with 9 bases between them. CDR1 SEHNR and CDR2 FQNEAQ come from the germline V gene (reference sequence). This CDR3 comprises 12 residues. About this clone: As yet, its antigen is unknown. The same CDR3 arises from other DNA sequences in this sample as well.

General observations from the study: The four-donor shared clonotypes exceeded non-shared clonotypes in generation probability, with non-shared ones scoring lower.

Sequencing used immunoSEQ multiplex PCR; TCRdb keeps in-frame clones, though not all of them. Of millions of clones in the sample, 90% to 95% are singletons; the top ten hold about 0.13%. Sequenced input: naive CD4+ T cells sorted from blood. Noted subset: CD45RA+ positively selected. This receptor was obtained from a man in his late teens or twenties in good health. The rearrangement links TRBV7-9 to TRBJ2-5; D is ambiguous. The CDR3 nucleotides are TGTGCCAGCAGCCTCGGGTCGGAGACCCAGTACTTC. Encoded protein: CASSLGSETQYF.